A single sample gave rise to the 24 T cell receptor beta chains below, sequenced in a study of T cells in Graves' hyperthyroidism and ophthalmopathy (dated by TCRdb to the late 2010s). Library construction relied on multiplex PCR. The listed sequencing device is Illumina HiSeq 2000. TCR beta CDR3 regions were amplified from RNA transcripts. A first-round RT-PCR of the TCR CDR3 used the HTBI primer set with the Qiagen OneStep RT-PCR kit. TCRdb reprocessed the public reads (quality trimming at Q25 with fastp, clone calling with MiXCR) and kept in-frame beta chains. Rows are unified per CDR3 protein, each entry keeping the most common DNA and genes. Counted in this sample were hundreds of thousands of distinct CDR3 sequences; around 15% of them appeared once. The ten largest account for 11% to 15% of the sample. Sequenced material: blood. These receptors originate from a woman aged 40 to 50 with Graves' hyperthyroidism.

The chain carries TRBV30 and TRBJ1-6, with TRBD1 identical over 11 bases. The V segment lost 8 bases and the J segment 6 bases; nucleotides outside the gene matches: 12. Germline V gene lookup returns CDR1 GTSNPN and CDR2 SVGIG (reference sequence). The CDR3 runs to 16 residues. The CDR3 sequence is CAGALGTGGSNSPLHF. CDR3 DNA: TGTGCCGGGGCTCTGGGGACAGGGGGATCTAATTCACCCCTCCACTTT.

In this sample, this clonotype turned up many times. The V and J genes are TRBV7-2 and TRBJ2-5; D could derive from TRBD1 or TRBD2 (6 bases each). This CDR3 has 16 residues. Looked up from germline, CDR1 is SGHTA and CDR2 is FQGNSA. Trimming stripped 5 bases from V and 4 bases from J, with 20 bases between. Here the CDR3 DNA reads TGTGCCAGCAGCAGCATGACGGGGGCAGGGTTAGAGACCCAGTACTTC. Its protein is CASSSMTGAGLETQYF.

This clonotype was detected many times. The rearrangement links TRBV12-5 to TRBJ2-3; weak D call: TRBD2 (5 bases). CDR3 length equals 15 residues. Germline CDR1 is LGHNT and CDR2 is FRNRAP. Trimming took off 6 bases at V and 9 bases at J, with 22 bases between the two ends. This chain's CDR3 is CASGLASGQRETQYF. In nucleotides, the CDR3 is TGTGCTAGTGGCCTAGCATCGGGCCAGAGAGAAACGCAGTATTTT.

The chain links TRBV6-1 to TRBJ2-1; 8 bases are shared with TRBD2. The CDR3 consists of 13 residues. J lost 7 bases, V lost 7 bases, and 6 bases had no gene match. Germline CDR1 and CDR2: MNHNS and SASEGT. The CDR3 here is CASTKGTSNEQFF. In DNA, the CDR3 is TGTGCCAGCACCAAGGGGACTAGTAATGAGCAGTTCTTC.

This clonotype was detected ten times or more. The gene calls are TRBV28 and TRBJ1-5; a weak D match, TRBD1 (6 bases). The CDR3 runs 13 residues. Germline values: CDR1 MDHEN, CDR2 SYDVKM. V lost 6 bases and J 3 bases, leaving 9 bases between the germline ends. The CDR3: CASRWTDNQPQHF. CDR3 coding DNA: TGTGCCAGCAGATGGACAGACAATCAGCCCCAGCATTTT.

This clonotype was counted many times. The rearrangement joins TRBV5-1 to TRBJ1-1; no firm D call. The CDR3 contains 13 residues. The V gene's germline CDR1 is SGHRS and CDR2 YFSETQ. Trimming removed 0 bases from V and 7 bases from J, with 10 bases in between. The CDR3 region has the DNA TGCGCCAGCAGCTTGGTAGTCGGCAATGAAGCTTTCTTT. Protein product: CASSLVVGNEAFF.

The sample holds a few counts of this clonotype. The chain couples TRBV7-3 to TRBJ2-5; 7 nucleotides align to TRBD1. V shed 5 bases and J 3 bases; nucleotides not matched to a gene: 3. CDR1 is SGHTA, CDR2 FQGTGA, per germline. This CDR3 is built from 13 residues. CDR3 nucleotide sequence: TGTGCCAGCAGCAACGACAGGGAAGAGACCCAGTACTTC. This sequence encodes CASSNDREETQYF.

This clonotype showed up many times. This chain joins TRBV5-4 and TRBJ1-1; tentative D call: TRBD1 (5 bases). This CDR3 region has 12 residues. The germline gives CDR1 SGHNT, CDR2 YYREEE (reference sequence). The ends were cut back, 7 bases at V and 1 base at J, with 8 bases in the middle. The CDR3 DNA reads TGTGCCAGCGGGGCGCAGAACACTGAAGCTTTCTTT. Its protein product is CASGAQNTEAFF. The complete variable domain, with remaining parts taken from reference TRBV5-4 and TRBJ1-1, reads ETGVTQSPTHLIKTRGQQVTLRCSSQSGHNTVSWYQQALGQGPQFIFQYYREEENGRGNFPPRFSGLQFPNYSSELNVNALELDDSALYLCASGAQNTEAFFGQGTRLTVV.

As concerns this clonotype: The junction departs from the called germline gene at one end, perhaps through a read error. The chain couples TRBV28 to TRBJ2-7; D is possibly TRBD1 (6 bases). The germline gives CDR1 MDHEN, CDR2 SYDVKM. The CDR3 runs 15 residues. The CDR3 reads CASSEPGTLPYEQYF. CDR3 sequence (DNA): TGCGCCAGCAGTGAACCCGGGACACTCCCCTACGAGCAGTACTTC.

Many counts were recorded for this clonotype. This rearrangement joins TRBV28 to TRBJ1-1; D unresolved. Germline assignment: CDR1 MDHEN and CDR2 SYDVKM. V lost 6 bases and J 1 base, leaving 12 bases between the germline ends. The CDR3 contains 14 residues. The CDR3 loop is CASSDRKKNTEAFF. CDR3 nucleotide sequence: TGTGCCAGCAGCGACCGAAAGAAGAACACTGAAGCTTTCTTT.

This clonotype was recorded many times. A clone one base away is much larger, so this may be a read error. The chain combines TRBV7-9 with TRBJ2-3, with 9 bases matching TRBD2. The CDR3 loop spans 15 amino acids. Germline CDR1 reads SEHNR; CDR2 reads FQNEAQ (reference sequence). The ends lost 5 bases at V and 1 base at J; junction bases unmatched: 4. The chain's CDR3 is CASSLSGSGTDTQYF. CDR3 coding DNA: TGTGCCAGCAGCCTTAGCGGGAGTGGCACAGATACGCAGTATTTT.

This clonotype was seen repeatedly, ten times or more. Here the CDR3 reads CASAMDSFMNTEAFF. The CDR3 DNA sequence: TGTGCTAGTGCCATGGACAGCTTTATGAACACTGAAGCTTTCTTT. The chain is built from TRBV12-5 and TRBJ1-1, with D possibly being TRBD1 (6 bases). Germline-derived CDR1 and CDR2 are LGHNT and FRNRAP. The CDR3 has 15 amino acids. With 7 bases removed from V and 0 bases from J, the gap between germline ends came to 15 bases.

This clonotype was observed at least ten times. Here the CDR3 reads CASSQRGTYNSPLHF. Here the CDR3 DNA reads TGTGCCAGCAGCCAAAGGGGTACCTATAATTCACCCCTCCACTTT. The chain links TRBV28 to TRBJ1-6, with D maybe TRBD1 (5 bases). Trimming took 6 bases from V and 2 from J, leaving 11 bases between them. The CDR3 contains 15 residues. Germline values: CDR1 MDHEN, CDR2 SYDVKM.

This clonotype was detected a few times. The gene calls are TRBV28 and TRBJ2-5; D is possibly TRBD1 (6 bases). Trimming removed 7 bases at V and 2 bases at J, with 17 bases between. The V gene's germline CDR1 is MDHEN and CDR2 SYDVKM. The length of the CDR3 is 15 residues. The CDR3 reads CASTSRGRGQETQYF. In DNA form, the CDR3 reads TGTGCCAGCACCAGCAGGGGTAGAGGGCAAGAGACCCAGTACTTC.

The chain has TRBV27 and TRBJ1-2; D may be TRBD1 (6 bases). The CDR3 is 15 amino acids. Trimming removed 6 bases from V and 0 bases from J, with 14 bases in between. Germline CDR1 MNHEY, CDR2 SMNVEV (reference sequence). DNA for the CDR3: TGTGCCAGCAGCCCACAGGGAGTCACTAACTATGGCTACACCTTC. It translates to CASSPQGVTNYGYTF.

In nucleotides, the CDR3 is TGTGCCAGCAGCGTCTTACCCGACACTTCTGAAGCTTTCTTT. This encodes CASSVLPDTSEAFF. The gene calls are TRBV12-3 or TRBV12-4 and TRBJ1-1, with D unresolved. This CDR3 comprises 14 residues. The V gene lost 6 bases and the J gene lost 6 bases, with 17 bases spanning the gap.

J is TRBJ1-5 and V is TRBV7-8; possibly TRBD1 for D (5 bases). V lost 3 bases and J lost 3, with 12 bases in between. This CDR3 contains 15 residues. Germline CDR1 and CDR2: SGHVS and FQNEAQ. CDR3 sequence (DNA): TGTGCCAGCAGCTTTGGGGCAGTCCCCAATCAGCCCCAGCATTTT. This gives the protein CASSFGAVPNQPQHF.

The chain links TRBV4-1 to TRBJ2-7; TRBD2 is a possible D gene (6 bases). V lost 0 bases to trimming and J lost 3 bases, with 6 bases between them. CDR1 is MGHRA, CDR2 YSYEKL, per germline. The CDR3 extends over 13 amino acids. CDR3 in DNA: TGCGCCAGCAGCCAAGAGCGGGACTACGAGCAGTACTTC. As protein: CASSQERDYEQYF.

This clonotype was recorded a few times. The rearrangement joins TRBV4-1 to TRBJ2-1; D is perhaps TRBD1 or TRBD2 (5 bases each). Germline V gene sequence: CDR1 MGHRA, CDR2 YSYEKL. This CDR3 spans 19 amino acids. Between the trimmed V and J ends, which lost 0 bases and 0 bases, there was a span of 18 bases. The CDR3 loop reads CASSQESLGRPSSYNEQFF. The CDR3 coding sequence is TGCGCCAGCAGCCAAGAGTCGTTGGGACGCCCTAGCTCCTACAATGAGCAGTTCTTC.

This clonotype was observed many times. The chain is built from TRBV2 and TRBJ2-3; 10 nucleotides align to TRBD2. The CDR3 runs to 15 residues. CDR1 is SNHLY, CDR2 FYNNEI, per germline. V dropped 8 bases and J dropped 3; count of bases not matched to a gene: 8. The CDR3 DNA reads as TGTGCCAGCGACCCCACTAGCGGGAAGACAGATACGCAGTATTTT. It codes for CASDPTSGKTDTQYF.

This clonotype was detected many times. The chain combines TRBV3-1 with TRBJ2-5; D remains unclear. The CDR3 is 13 residues long. Deletions cut 1 base from V and 8 bases from J, with 11 bases between. The germline CDR1 and CDR2 sequences are LGHDT and YNNKEL (reference sequence). The CDR3, as DNA: TGTGCCAGCAGCCAAGTCTCCGCATCAACCCAGTACTTC. Encoded protein: CASSQVSASTQYF.

The table lists this clonotype with a few counts. The V gene is TRBV10-1, the J gene TRBJ1-1; maybe TRBD1 (6 bases). CDR1 and CDR2 (germline): WNHNN, SYGVQD (reference sequence). Between the trimmed V and J ends, which lost 3 bases and 3 bases, there was a span of 11 bases. This CDR3 has 14 amino acids. CDR3 in amino acids: CASSEGGLDTEAFF. The CDR3 DNA is TGCGCCAGCAGTGAAGGGGGGTTGGACACTGAAGCTTTCTTT.

This clonotype occurred many times. V and J are TRBV28 and TRBJ1-6; D might be TRBD1 (6 bases). The V end was cut by 8 bases, the J end by 0 bases, with 23 bases between. CDR3 length equals 19 residues. Germline-derived CDR1 and CDR2 are MDHEN and SYDVKM. The CDR3 sequence: CASVNRLGQPSSYNSPLHF. CDR3 bases: TGTGCCAGCGTGAATCGACTCGGACAGCCGAGCTCCTATAATTCACCCCTCCACTTT.

The chain uses TRBV11-2 and TRBJ2-3, with D unresolved. This CDR3 region has 14 residues. V lost 0 bases and J 14 bases, leaving 18 bases between the germline ends. Germline CDR1 reads SGHAT; CDR2 reads FQNNGV. CDR3 amino acids: CASSLDLTPGIAYF. Written as DNA, the CDR3 is TGTGCCAGCAGCTTAGATCTAACCCCTGGGATAGCGTATTTT.